This TCR beta chain derives from a study of spatial heterogeneity in lung cancer. MiXCR, applied by TCRdb to the 5' RACE reads, yields one record per CDR3 protein. The table records 100,000 to 110,000 distinct CDR3 sequences, around 4.8% of them present only once. This clonotype has ten or more counts. Its antigen is as yet unknown. Time point denoted: sample taken at primary tumor resection. A total of approximately 70 untreated early-stage non-small cell lung cancer patients served as donors. Sequencing covered unsorted whole RNA taken from tumor, nontumor lung or frozen PBMC. This CDR3 contains 12 residues. V dropped 8 bases and J dropped 0 bases, with 5 bases sitting between them. Germline V gene data show CDR1 as MNHEY and CDR2 as SVGAGI. Regarding the study as a whole: Counts of expanded intratumoral alpha and beta TCRs tracked tumor mutation counts.

The source of this sequence is a male donor with early-stage non-small cell lung cancer. The chain couples TRBV6-5 to TRBJ2-1, with D hard to call. Sequencing used lung tumor tissue, obtained at surgery. The CDR3: CASGSSYNEQFF. In nucleotides, the CDR3 is TGTGCCAGCGGCAGCTCCTACAATGAGCAGTTCTTC.